The T cell receptor (beta chain) under discussion was sequenced for a study of T cells in tumors and immune-related adverse events. Trimming stripped 7 bases from V and 2 bases from J, with 15 bases between. From germline, CDR1 is SGHAT and CDR2 FQNNGV. The CDR3 covers 14 residues. TCRdb's table, derived via immunoSEQ multiplex PCR, lists solely in-frame clones and lacks some. The sample includes roughly 5,000 clones, roughly 61% of them seen just once. The chain employs TRBV11-2 and TRBJ2-7; D is perhaps TRBD1 or TRBD2 (5 bases each). The receptor comes from a female donor with metastatic renal cell carcinoma. Here the sequenced sample was gut tissue, taken from a patient treated with anti-PD-1 therapy. The CDR3 nucleotides read TGTGCCAGCACCCCCAGGTGGGACGCCTACGAGCAGTACTTC. It codes for CASTPRWDAYEQYF.